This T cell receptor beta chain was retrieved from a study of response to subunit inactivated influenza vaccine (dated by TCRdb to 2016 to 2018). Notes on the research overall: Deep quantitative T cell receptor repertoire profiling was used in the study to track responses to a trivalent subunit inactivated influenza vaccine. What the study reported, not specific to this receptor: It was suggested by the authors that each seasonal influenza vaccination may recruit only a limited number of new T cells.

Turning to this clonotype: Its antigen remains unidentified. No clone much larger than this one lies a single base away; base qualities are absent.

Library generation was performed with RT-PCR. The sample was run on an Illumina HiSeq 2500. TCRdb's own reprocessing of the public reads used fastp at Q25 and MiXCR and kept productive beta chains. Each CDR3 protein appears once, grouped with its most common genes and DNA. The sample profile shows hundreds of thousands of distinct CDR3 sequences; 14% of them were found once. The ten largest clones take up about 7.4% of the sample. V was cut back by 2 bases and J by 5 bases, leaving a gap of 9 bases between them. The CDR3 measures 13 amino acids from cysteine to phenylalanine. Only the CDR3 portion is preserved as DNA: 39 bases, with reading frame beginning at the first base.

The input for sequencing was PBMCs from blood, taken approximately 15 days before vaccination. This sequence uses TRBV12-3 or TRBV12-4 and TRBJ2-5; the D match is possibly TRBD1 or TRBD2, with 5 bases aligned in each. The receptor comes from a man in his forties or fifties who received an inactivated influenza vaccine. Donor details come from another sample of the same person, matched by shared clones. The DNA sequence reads TGTGCCAGCAGTTTATCAGGGACGGAGACCCAGTACTTC. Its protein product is CASSLSGTETQYF.